What follows are 27 T cell receptor beta chains derived from one specimen sequenced in a study of blood T cell repertoires in COVID-19. Method: immunoSEQ multiplex PCR; TCRdb's copy keeps in-frame clones and lacks some. This table has about 150,000 clones, roughly nine tenths appearing once. The sample consisted of peripheral blood. These receptors all stem from a middle-aged man with acute or convalescent COVID-19.

V and J are TRBV28 and TRBJ1-5; D is undetermined. The CDR3 runs 15 residues. The germline V gene encodes CDR1 MDHEN and CDR2 SYDVKM. Trimming removed 6 bases at V and 5 bases at J, with 17 bases between. CDR3 residues: CASRTPTPRDQPQHF. Written as DNA, the CDR3 is TGTGCCAGCAGGACTCCGACCCCCCGGGATCAGCCCCAGCATTTT.

This chain uses TRBV28 with TRBJ1-6; TRBD1 is a possible D gene (6 bases). V lost 7 bases, J lost 7 bases, and 20 bases lay in between. Germline V lookup: CDR1 MDHEN, CDR2 SYDVKM. This CDR3 comprises 16 residues. The CDR3 loop reads CASKSSWRTANSPLHF. The CDR3 region has the DNA TGTGCCAGCAAATCGTCGTGGAGGACAGCGAATTCACCCCTCCACTTT.

The rearrangement uses TRBV3-1 (or the pseudogene TRBV3-2) and TRBJ2-7; D is ambiguous. The germline V gene has CDR1 LGHDT and CDR2 YNNKEL (reference sequence). V was clipped by 4 bases and J by 2 bases, with 6 bases between them. CDR3 length: 12 amino acids. The CDR3 protein is CASSPSAYEQYF. CDR3 DNA: TGTGCCAGCAGCCCATCGGCCTACGAGCAGTACTTC.

CDR3 nucleotides: TGTGCCAGCAGCGCCTTATCGAGCGGGGACAATGAGCAGTTCTTC. It is translated as CASSALSSGDNEQFF. V gene TRBV9 combines with J gene TRBJ2-1; 7 nucleotides agree with TRBD2. V lost 3 bases and J lost 5; bases outside the gene matches: 8. This CDR3 is built from 15 residues. Germline lookup yields CDR1 SGDLS and CDR2 YYNGEE.

There are a few counts of this clone. The chain couples TRBV19 to TRBJ2-7; a possible D gene is TRBD1 (6 bases). Germline lookup yields CDR1 LNHDA and CDR2 SQIVND (reference sequence). Trimming left V 5 bases short and J 5 bases short, with 13 bases between. The CDR3 runs to 13 residues. The CDR3 bases are TGTGCCAGTAGTTACACAGGGAAGGACGAGCAGTACTTC. Translated: CASSYTGKDEQYF.

The V and J genes are TRBV7-2 and TRBJ1-5; D is perhaps TRBD1 (6 bases). V was cut by 7 bases and J by 7 bases, with 14 bases left in between. Germline-derived CDR1 and CDR2 are SGHTA and FQGNSA. There are 13 residues in the CDR3. Here the CDR3 reads CASNTGIDQPQHF. The CDR3 DNA is TGTGCCAGCAACACAGGGATCGACCAGCCCCAGCATTTT. The full variable domain, completed using reference TRBV7-2 and TRBJ1-5, is GAGVSQSPSNKVTEKGKDVELRCDPISGHTALYWYRQSLGQGLEFLIYFQGNSAPDKSGLPSDRFSAERTGGSVSTLTIQRTQQEDSAVYLCASNTGIDQPQHFGDGTRLSIL.

This rearrangement joins TRBV6-5 to TRBJ2-7; 8 bases align to TRBD2. The V segment lost 7 bases and the J segment 1 base; nucleotides outside the gene matches: 9. The CDR3 is 15 residues long. The germline CDR1 and CDR2 sequences are MNHEY and SVGAGI. The CDR3 spells CASTPWASGSYEQYF. The CDR3 DNA sequence: TGTGCCAGCACCCCATGGGCTAGCGGGTCCTACGAGCAGTACTTC.

The chain joins TRBV9 to TRBJ2-5; 8 bases line up with TRBD2. V dropped 0 bases and J dropped 2; count of bases not matched to a gene: 6. This CDR3 is built from 16 residues. Germline V gene sequence: CDR1 SGDLS, CDR2 YYNGEE. This chain's CDR3 is CASSVGGSGIQETQYF. The CDR3 DNA is TGTGCCAGCAGCGTAGGGGGTAGCGGGATTCAAGAGACCCAGTACTTC.

This rearrangement joins TRBV7-8 to TRBJ2-1, with 7 bases identical to TRBD2. Trimming took 6 bases from V and 3 from J; bases not matched to a gene: 8. This CDR3 is 15 amino acids long. Germline CDR1 reads SGHVS; CDR2 reads FQNEAQ. The CDR3, as DNA: TGTGCCAGCAGTCTTACTAGCGACTTCTACAATGAGCAGTTCTTC. Amino acids: CASSLTSDFYNEQFF.

The genes are TRBV2 and TRBJ1-5; the match to TRBD1 covers 8 bases. Unmatched junction bases numbered 9, after V lost 5 bases and J lost 6 bases. Germline assignment: CDR1 SNHLY and CDR2 FYNNEI. The CDR3 runs 15 residues. CDR3 protein: CASSLQGVSGQPQHF. CDR3 nucleotides: TGTGCCAGCAGTTTACAGGGGGTTTCAGGTCAGCCCCAGCATTTT.

The V gene is TRBV21-1, the J gene TRBJ1-5. TRBV21-1 is marked as a pseudogene. The CDR3 has 16 residues. The CDR3 nucleotides read TGTGCCAGCAGCAAAGGAGATATTGTGAGCAATCAGCCCCAGCATTTT. Translating gives CASSKGDIVSNQPQHF.

The chain links TRBV5-1 to TRBJ2-5; TRBD2 matches 7 bases. The CDR3 runs 14 residues. The V segment lost 0 bases and the J segment 5 bases; nucleotides outside the gene matches: 4. Germline V CDR1 and CDR2: SGHRS, YFSETQ. The CDR3, as DNA: TGCGCCAGCAGCTTGGTGGCGGGAGTGGAGACCCAGTACTTC. Protein sequence: CASSLVAGVETQYF.

This chain uses TRBV3-1 (or the pseudogene TRBV3-2) with TRBJ2-1; no reliable D call. This CDR3 region has 15 residues. The germline gives CDR1 LGHDT, CDR2 YNNKEL (reference sequence). The V end lost 6 bases, the J end lost 2 bases, and 14 bases lay between the germline ends. This CDR3 is CASSLSVETYNEQFF. Here the CDR3 DNA reads TGTGCCAGCAGTCTCAGCGTAGAAACCTACAATGAGCAGTTCTTC.

This rearrangement joins TRBV2 to TRBJ1-3; no reliable D call. V lost 7 bases to trimming and J lost 0 bases, with 16 bases between them. The CDR3 length is 16 residues. The germline CDR1 and CDR2 sequences are SNHLY and FYNNEI. The CDR3 loop is CASNRDGVASGNTIYF. Here the CDR3 DNA reads TGTGCCAGCAATCGAGACGGGGTGGCCTCTGGAAACACCATATATTTT.

V usage is TRBV19 and J usage is TRBJ1-2, with TRBD1 matching over 7 bases. Germline CDR1 and CDR2: LNHDA and SQIVND (reference sequence). Losses at the gene ends were 10 bases for V and 2 bases for J; bases not matched to a gene: 13. The CDR3 is 15 amino acids. The CDR3 nucleotides read TGTGCCACCCGGTTTACAGGGGTTATGAACTATGGCTACACCTTC. Amino acid sequence: CATRFTGVMNYGYTF.

The chain joins TRBV9 to TRBJ2-7, with 8 bases identical to TRBD1. Losses at the gene ends were 0 bases for V and 3 bases for J; bases not matched to a gene: 2. The CDR3 is 14 residues long. Germline V gene data show CDR1 as SGDLS and CDR2 as YYNGEE. This CDR3 is CASSVGDRIYEQYV. The CDR3 DNA sequence: TGTGCCAGCAGCGTAGGGGACAGGATCTACGAGCAGTACGTC.

The chain carries TRBV5-8 and TRBJ1-5; no clear D gene. The V and J ends lost 1 base and 0 bases respectively, with 11 bases between them. Germline V lookup: CDR1 SGHTS, CDR2 YDEGEE. The CDR3 is made up of 16 amino acids. DNA for the CDR3: TGTGCCAGCAGCTTGATCCAGGTCTATAGCAATCAGCCCCAGCATTTT. Translated: CASSLIQVYSNQPQHF.

This chain uses TRBV18 with TRBJ1-1; TRBD1 agrees at 7 bases. The length of the CDR3 is 12 residues. The trim removed 6 bases at V and 6 bases at J, leaving 4 bases unmatched. CDR1 and CDR2 (germline): KGHSH, LQKENI. For the CDR3, the DNA is TGTGCCAGCTCTGGCAGGGGGTCTGAAGCTTTCTTT. This translates into CASSGRGSEAFF.

The V and J genes are TRBV4-2 and TRBJ1-3; D gene uncertain. The CDR3 extends over 18 amino acids. The V gene lost 0 bases and the J gene lost 0 bases, with 15 bases spanning the gap. Germline V gives CDR1 LGHNA, CDR2 YNFKEQ. CDR3 in amino acids: CASSQDRWVGGSGNTIYF. The CDR3 region has the DNA TGTGCCAGCAGCCAAGATCGTTGGGTAGGCGGCTCTGGAAACACCATATATTTT.

The chain is built from TRBV6-5 and TRBJ2-1; unclear D gene. This CDR3 contains 16 residues. V lost 4 bases, J lost 0 bases, and 13 bases lay in between. Looked up from germline, CDR1 is MNHEY and CDR2 is SVGAGI. The DNA for the CDR3 is TGTGCCAGCAGTTCTAGGATCGGAAGCTCCTACAATGAGCAGTTCTTC. Residues: CASSSRIGSSYNEQFF.

V gene TRBV3-1 (or the pseudogene TRBV3-2) combines with J gene TRBJ2-1, with no clear D. Germline V gene sequence: CDR1 LGHDT, CDR2 YNNKEL (reference sequence). Trimming took 0 bases from V and 0 from J, leaving 6 bases between them. The CDR3 covers 15 residues. The CDR3 sequence is CASSQERSSYNEQFF. The CDR3 DNA sequence: TGTGCCAGCAGCCAAGAGCGGAGCTCCTACAATGAGCAGTTCTTC.

The chain links TRBV9 to TRBJ1-2; no clear D gene. This CDR3 is 15 amino acids long. V dropped 4 bases and J dropped 3 bases, with 16 bases sitting between them. From germline, CDR1 is SGDLS and CDR2 YYNGEE. In DNA form, the CDR3 reads TGTGCCAGCAGCCCGTCCCCGGGTGAGCACTATGGCTACACCTTC. As protein: CASSPSPGEHYGYTF.

V is TRBV7-2 and J is TRBJ1-3; the D is unclear. Germline V gene sequence: CDR1 SGHTA, CDR2 FQGNSA. Trimming removed 0 bases at V and 3 bases at J, with 3 bases between. This CDR3 region has 13 residues. CDR3 coding DNA: TGTGCCAGCAGCTTAGCCGGTGGAAACACCATATATTTT. It yields the protein CASSLAGGNTIYF.

The chain couples TRBV7-3 to TRBJ2-1; perhaps TRBD2 as D (7 bases). CDR3 length equals 15 residues. Germline values: CDR1 SGHTA, CDR2 FQGTGA. V lost 1 base and J 8 bases, leaving 15 bases between the germline ends. CDR3 residues: CASSLSRGGADEQFF. The CDR3 nucleotides are TGTGCCAGCAGCTTAAGCCGTGGGGGGGCGGATGAGCAGTTCTTC.

The CDR3 here is CASSLVVSSGYEQYF. CDR3 nucleotide sequence: TGTGCCAGCAGCTTAGTGGTGTCTAGCGGATACGAGCAGTACTTC. The chain carries TRBV7-2 and TRBJ2-7; 7 bases agree with TRBD2. V trimming: 1 base; J trimming: 4 bases; junction bases outside the gene matches: 7. Germline-derived CDR1 and CDR2 are SGHTA and FQGNSA. The CDR3 covers 15 residues.

The gene calls are TRBV19 and TRBJ2-2; the D gene is possibly TRBD1 (6 bases). Germline V lookup: CDR1 LNHDA, CDR2 SQIVND (reference sequence). Trimming removed 8 bases from V and 3 bases from J, with 13 bases in between. There are 14 residues in the CDR3. CDR3 amino acids: CASSVDSHTGELFF. CDR3 bases: TGTGCCAGTTCTGTGGACAGTCACACCGGGGAGCTGTTTTTT. The variable domain in full, completed from reference TRBV19 and TRBJ2-2, reads DGGITQSPKYLFRKEGQNVTLSCEQNLNHDAMYWYRQDPGQGLRLIYYSQIVNDFQKGDIAEGYSVSREKKESFPLTVTSAQKNPTAFYLCASSVDSHTGELFFGEGSRLTVL.

The gene calls are TRBV3-1 (or the pseudogene TRBV3-2) and TRBJ2-3; tentative D call: TRBD1 (6 bases). Trimming shortened V by 1 base and J by 4 bases, and 6 bases separated the two germline ends. Germline lookup yields CDR1 LGHDT and CDR2 YNNKEL (reference sequence). The CDR3 is 13 amino acids. CDR3 DNA sequence: TGTGCCAGCAGCCAAGCAGGGGCAGATACGCAGTATTTT. The encoded protein is CASSQAGADTQYF.